This T cell receptor (beta chain) was observed in a study of T cell repertoires in cytomegalovirus infection. At the level of the study: An indication of both CMV infection and matching HLA type came from public TCR beta signatures.

CDR3 length: 15 amino acids. J gave up 4 bases and V 5 bases, and 10 bases lay outside the gene matches. Germline V gives CDR1 SEHNR, CDR2 FQNEAQ (reference sequence). This clonotype was observed a handful of times. From the reads, TCRdb called clonotypes with MiXCR, one entry per CDR3 protein. The table shows about 600,000 distinct CDR3 sequences, with 20% to 25% occurring only once. This chain connects TRBV7-9 to TRBJ2-5; 7 bases are a match to TRBD2. Sequenced material: CD8+ T cells from PBMCs. The sequence derives from a human donor in good health (CMV status not recorded). Some clones in this sample may be carry-over from other donors' samples. This CDR3 reads CASSKTAGPGETQYF. CDR3 nucleotides: TGTGCCAGCAGCAAAACAGCGGGACCGGGAGAGACCCAGTACTTC.